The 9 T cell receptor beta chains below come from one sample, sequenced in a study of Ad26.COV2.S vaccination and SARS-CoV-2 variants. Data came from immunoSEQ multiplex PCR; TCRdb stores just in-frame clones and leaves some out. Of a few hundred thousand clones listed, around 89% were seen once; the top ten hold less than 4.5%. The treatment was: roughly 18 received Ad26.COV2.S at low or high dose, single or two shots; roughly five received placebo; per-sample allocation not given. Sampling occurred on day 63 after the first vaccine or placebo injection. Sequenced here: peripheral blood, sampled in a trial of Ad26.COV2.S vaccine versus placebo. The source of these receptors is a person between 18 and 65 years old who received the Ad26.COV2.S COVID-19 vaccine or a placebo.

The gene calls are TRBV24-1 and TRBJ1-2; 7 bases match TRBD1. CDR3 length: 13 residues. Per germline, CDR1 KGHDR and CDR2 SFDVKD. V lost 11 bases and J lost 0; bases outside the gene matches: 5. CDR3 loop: CAIADRANYGYTF. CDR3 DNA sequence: TGTGCCATCGCAGACAGGGCTAACTATGGCTACACCTTC.

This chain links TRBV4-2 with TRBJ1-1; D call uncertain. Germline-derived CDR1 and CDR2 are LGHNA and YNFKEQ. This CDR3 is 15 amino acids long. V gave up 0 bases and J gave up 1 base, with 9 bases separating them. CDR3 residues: CASSQDQPGNTEAFF. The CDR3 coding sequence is TGTGCCAGCAGCCAAGATCAGCCCGGGAACACTGAAGCTTTCTTT.

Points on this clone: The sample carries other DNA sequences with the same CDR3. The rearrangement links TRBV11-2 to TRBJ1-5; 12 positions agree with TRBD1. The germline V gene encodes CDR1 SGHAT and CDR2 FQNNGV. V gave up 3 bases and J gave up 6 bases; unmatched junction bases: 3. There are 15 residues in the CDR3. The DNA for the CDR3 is TGTGCCAGCAGCTTCGGGACAGGGGGCGGTCAGCCCCAGCATTTT. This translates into CASSFGTGGGQPQHF. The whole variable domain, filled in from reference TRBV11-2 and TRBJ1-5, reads EAGVAQSPRYKIIEKRQSVAFWCNPISGHATLYWYQQILGQGPKLLIQFQNNGVVDDSQLPKDRFSAERLKGVDSTLKIQPAKLEDSAVYLCASSFGTGGGQPQHFGDGTRLSIL.

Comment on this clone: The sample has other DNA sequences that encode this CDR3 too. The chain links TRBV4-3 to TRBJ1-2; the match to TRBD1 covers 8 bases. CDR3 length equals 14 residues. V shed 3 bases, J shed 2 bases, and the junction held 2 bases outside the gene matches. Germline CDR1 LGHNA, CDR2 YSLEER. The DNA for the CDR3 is TGCGCCAGCAGCCAGAGGACAGGGAACTATGGCTACACCTTC. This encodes CASSQRTGNYGYTF.

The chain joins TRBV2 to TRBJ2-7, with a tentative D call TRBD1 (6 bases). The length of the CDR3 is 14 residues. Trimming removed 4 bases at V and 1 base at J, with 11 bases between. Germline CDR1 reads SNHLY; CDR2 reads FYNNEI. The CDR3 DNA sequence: TGTGCCAGCAGTGGCCTGACAGGTTCCTACGAGCAGTACTTC. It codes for CASSGLTGSYEQYF.

CDR3 loop: CASSPGQGIGYEQYF. The CDR3 region has the DNA TGCGCCAGCAGCCCGGGACAGGGAATAGGGTACGAGCAGTACTTC. The V call is TRBV5-1, the J call TRBJ2-7, with 9 positions matching TRBD1. The junction had 9 bases not matched to a gene; V was cut back by 4 bases and J by 4 bases. The CDR3 consists of 15 residues. Germline V gene sequence: CDR1 SGHRS, CDR2 YFSETQ.

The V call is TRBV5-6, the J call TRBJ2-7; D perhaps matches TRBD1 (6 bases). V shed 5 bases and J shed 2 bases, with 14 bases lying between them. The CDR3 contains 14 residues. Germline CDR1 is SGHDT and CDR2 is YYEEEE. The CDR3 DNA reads TGTGCCAGCAGTTCGACCGGGACACCCTACGAGCAGTACTTC. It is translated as CASSSTGTPYEQYF.

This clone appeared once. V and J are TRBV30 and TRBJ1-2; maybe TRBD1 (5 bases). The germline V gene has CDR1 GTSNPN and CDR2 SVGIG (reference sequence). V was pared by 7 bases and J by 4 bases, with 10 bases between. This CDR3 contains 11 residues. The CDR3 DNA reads TGTGCCTCCCGACAGCTCTATGGCTACACCTTC. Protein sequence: CASRQLYGYTF. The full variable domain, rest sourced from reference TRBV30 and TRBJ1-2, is SQTIHQWPATLVQPVGSPLSLECTVEGTSNPNLYWYRQAAGRGLQLLFYSVGIGQISSEVPQNLSASRPQDRQFILSSKKLLLSDSGFYLCASRQLYGYTFGSGTRLTVV.

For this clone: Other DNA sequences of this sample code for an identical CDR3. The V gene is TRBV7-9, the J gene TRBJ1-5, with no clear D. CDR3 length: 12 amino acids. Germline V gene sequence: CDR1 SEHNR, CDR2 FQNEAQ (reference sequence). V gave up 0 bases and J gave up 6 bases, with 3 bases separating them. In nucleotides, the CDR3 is TGTGCCAGCAGCTTAGCCGGTCAGCCCCAGCATTTT. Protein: CASSLAGQPQHF.